This TCR beta chain emerged from a study of CD8+ T cells in alopecia areata. After isolation, RNA underwent reverse transcription to generate cDNA as the sequencing template. Some clones are missing from TCRdb's copy, which holds only in-frame ones; the method was immunoSEQ multiplex PCR. The table has some 170,000 clones, less than 75% seen once. On this clone: Other DNA sequences in this specimen translate into the identical CDR3.

This material consisted of CD8+ T cells sorted from blood, taken at week 0. The sequence was collected from a human donor with alopecia areata.

The CDR3 DNA follows: TGCAGCGTTGAGGTTGCTGGAAACACCATATATTTT. Residues: CSVEVAGNTIYF. This rearrangement joins TRBV29-1 to TRBJ1-3; D ambiguous. CDR3 length: 12 residues. Looked up from germline, CDR1 is SQVTM and CDR2 is ANQGSEA. With 3 bases removed from V and 2 bases from J, the gap between germline ends came to 5 bases.